The present entry profiles one TCR beta chain with its context. The CDR3 has 10 amino acids. V shed 10 bases and J shed 14 bases, with 17 bases lying between them. MiXCR, applied by TCRdb to the 5' RACE reads, yields one record per CDR3 protein. The sample has a few hundred thousand distinct CDR3 sequences, about 10% seen once. The sample originates from a study of CD8 T cells in ankylosing spondylitis. The receptor was derived from a male donor with ankylosing spondylitis or in good health (not recorded which). The rearrangement uses TRBV12-3 or TRBV12-4 and TRBJ1-2, with D hard to call. The sequenced sample consisted of blood, either unsorted or a sorted T cell fraction (not recorded which). CDR3: CATLWVGRTF. For the CDR3, the DNA is TGTGCCACCCTCTGGGTCGGGCGGACCTTC.